This TCR beta chain was documented in a study of T cells in Graves' hyperthyroidism and ophthalmopathy. TCR beta CDR3 regions were amplified from RNA. The study used the HTBI primer set for a first-round RT-PCR of the TCR CDR3. TCRdb itself ran the multiplex PCR reads through MiXCR, one entry per CDR3 protein. The top ten hold 9.5% to 15% of the sample, which has around 600,000 distinct CDR3 sequences, around 13% seen once. A NOSPECS grade of at least 4, a Clinical Activity Score of at least 3 and duration under 3 months were recorded in ophthalmopathy patients. Many counts were recorded for this clonotype. CDR1 is LGHDT and CDR2 is YNNKEL in the germline V gene (reference sequence). The CDR3 is 15 amino acids. V trimming: 1 base; J trimming: 4 bases; junction bases outside the gene matches: 3.

The specimen sequenced was blood. The clonotype was recovered from a woman in her forties or fifties with Graves' ophthalmopathy. This rearrangement joins TRBV3-1 to TRBJ2-3; TRBD2 aligns across 9 bases. The CDR3: CASSQVGLASDTQYF. The CDR3 nucleotides read TGTGCCAGCAGCCAAGTTGGACTAGCGTCAGATACGCAGTATTTT.